This paragraph covers one T cell receptor beta chain sequence. The CDR3 length is 14 residues. V was cut by 0 bases and J by 5 bases, with 11 bases left in between. Per germline, CDR1 GTSNPN and CDR2 SVGIG (reference sequence). This entry comes from a study of blood T cell repertoires in COVID-19. The overall study: From the United States, Italy and Spain came samples of acute and convalescent COVID-19. PBMCs, B-cell-depleted T cells, or T cells were the source of the cDNA or gDNA that made up the material.

Original analysis: Estimated nucleated cell counts came from reference gene primer amplification. Repertoires were generated with immunoSEQ multiplex PCR, while TCRdb's copy carries only in-frame clones and drops some. The V and J calls and the clone size are those of that table, but D and trimming were determined from the DNA. The sample includes a few hundred thousand clones, approximately 86% of them seen just once. Sequenced sample: peripheral blood. This sequence originates from a human donor in a cohort sampled during active COVID-19. J is TRBJ1-5 and V is TRBV30; D not resolved. In DNA form, the CDR3 reads TGTGCCTGGAGTGTACTGTTCTCTGATCAGCCCCAGCATTTT. Translating gives CAWSVLFSDQPQHF.